Following are 19 T cell receptor beta chains from one sample sequenced in a study of CD8 T cells in Susac syndrome. RNA totalling about 0.45 to 1 ug underwent reverse transcription with random hexamers. In TCRdb, the immunoSEQ multiplex PCR reads were re-called with MiXCR into one record per CDR3 protein. The profile shows 150,000 to 200,000 distinct CDR3 sequences, about 94% of them singletons. The sequenced sample was CD4+ T cells from PBMCs. The receptor source for this set is a human donor in good health.

A single count supports this clonotype. This chain joins TRBV9 and TRBJ1-2; D not resolved. Germline values: CDR1 SGDLS, CDR2 YYNGEE. Deletions cut 4 bases from V and 0 bases from J, with 16 bases between. This CDR3 contains 16 residues. The CDR3 sequence is CASSPLGRPANYGYTF. Here the CDR3 DNA reads TGTGCCAGCAGCCCTTTAGGCAGGCCTGCTAACTATGGCTACACCTTC.

This sequence joins TRBV30 and TRBJ1-3; D uncertain. The V end was cut by 2 bases, the J end by 9 bases, with 11 bases between. The CDR3 is 12 residues long. Per germline, CDR1 GTSNPN and CDR2 SVGIG (reference sequence). The CDR3 DNA reads TGTGCCTGGAGTTACCGGGGTATCACCATATATTTT. This sequence encodes CAWSYRGITIYF.

The chain combines TRBV9 with TRBJ2-2; 8 bases align to TRBD2. The CDR3 length is 15 residues. Per germline, CDR1 SGDLS and CDR2 YYNGEE. V gave up 0 bases and J gave up 7 bases; unmatched junction bases: 5. CDR3 sequence (DNA): TGTGCCAGCAGCGTAGTCGGGGGGGCCGGCGGGGAGCTGTTTTTT. Its protein product is CASSVVGGAGGELFF.

The chain is built from TRBV23-1 and TRBJ2-5; either TRBD1 or TRBD2 may supply D (5 bases each). TRBV23-1 is filed as an ORF, its function uncertain. This CDR3 comprises 17 residues. Trimming removed 6 bases at V and 0 bases at J, with 20 bases between. In nucleotides, the CDR3 is TGCGCCAGCAGCAATTTCGGGGCTAGTTGGTACCAAGAGACCCAGTACTTC. Translation gives CASSNFGASWYQETQYF.

The rearrangement links TRBV29-1 to TRBJ1-3, with 8 bases matching TRBD1. CDR1 is SQVTM and CDR2 is ANQGSEA in the germline V gene. The CDR3 is 16 amino acids. V shed 4 bases, J shed 0 bases, and the junction held 8 bases outside the gene matches. As DNA, the CDR3 is TGCAGCGTTGGGACAGGGTACGGAGTCTCTGGAAACACCATATATTTT. It specifies CSVGTGYGVSGNTIYF.

This clonotype showed up just a few times. The chain carries TRBV6-1 and TRBJ2-3; D is perhaps TRBD2 (7 bases). Germline V gives CDR1 MNHNS, CDR2 SASEGT. The V and J ends lost 6 bases and 5 bases respectively, with 18 bases between them. CDR3 length equals 15 residues. The CDR3 nucleotides read TGTGCCAGCAGATCCTTCGGGGGGCCTGGAGATACGCAGTATTTT. It encodes CASRSFGGPGDTQYF.

V and J are TRBV5-1 and TRBJ2-7; the match to TRBD1 covers 8 bases. V was pared by 4 bases and J by 3 bases, with 12 bases of the junction left unmatched. CDR3 length equals 16 residues. CDR1 and CDR2 (germline): SGHRS, YFSETQ. The CDR3 region has the DNA TGCGCCAGCAGCCCGACAGGGGCCAGTCCCCTCTACGAGCAGTACTTC. Protein sequence: CASSPTGASPLYEQYF.

J is TRBJ2-7 and V is TRBV6-1, with TRBD1 matching over 8 bases. CDR3 length: 14 residues. Per germline, CDR1 MNHNS and CDR2 SASEGT. V lost 3 bases, J lost 5 bases, and 6 bases stayed unmatched. The CDR3 sequence is CASSDRGPLDEQYF. The CDR3 DNA reads TGTGCCAGCAGTGACAGGGGGCCGCTTGACGAGCAGTACTTC.

The rearrangement links TRBV2 to TRBJ2-6; no definite D call. Germline lookup yields CDR1 SNHLY and CDR2 FYNNEI. This CDR3 spans 18 amino acids. Trimming removed 0 bases at V and 0 bases at J, with 12 bases between. The DNA for the CDR3 is TGTGCCAGCAGTGAAGCGGAGTTGAACCCCTCTGGGGCCAACGTCCTGACTTTC. Encoded protein: CASSEAELNPSGANVLTF.

The chain is built from TRBV27 and TRBJ1-6, with 8 nucleotides matching TRBD1. The CDR3 spans 15 residues. The V gene's germline CDR1 is MNHEY and CDR2 SMNVEV (reference sequence). The ends lost 3 bases at V and 10 bases at J; junction bases unmatched: 8. The CDR3 sequence: CASSFEGRGLSPLHF. In nucleotides, the CDR3 is TGTGCCAGCAGTTTCGAGGGCAGGGGGCTCTCACCCCTCCACTTT.

This sequence joins TRBV3-1 and TRBJ1-6, with unresolved D. Trimming removed 0 bases at V and 0 bases at J, with 6 bases between. Germline CDR1 is LGHDT and CDR2 is YNNKEL (reference sequence). The CDR3 loop spans 16 amino acids. The CDR3 spells CASSQDWSSYNSPLHF. The CDR3 bases are TGTGCCAGCAGCCAAGATTGGAGCTCCTATAATTCACCCCTCCACTTT.

The V and J genes are TRBV5-1 and TRBJ2-5; 7 nucleotides match TRBD1. The CDR3 loop spans 16 amino acids. J gave up 5 bases and V 4 bases, and 14 bases lay outside the gene matches. The germline gives CDR1 SGHRS, CDR2 YFSETQ. CDR3 sequence (DNA): TGCGCCAGCAGCCTTCGGACAGGACCTGTCTTGGAGACCCAGTACTTC. It translates to CASSLRTGPVLETQYF.

The chain is built from TRBV7-3 and TRBJ2-7, with TRBD1 matching over 11 bases. J gave up 5 bases and V 5 bases, and 5 bases lay outside the gene matches. The CDR3 sequence is 14 residues long. Germline CDR1 SGHTA, CDR2 FQGTGA. CDR3 sequence reads: CASSQGTGGDEQYF. For the CDR3, the DNA is TGTGCCAGCAGCCAGGGGACAGGGGGTGACGAGCAGTACTTC.

The gene calls are TRBV20-1 and TRBJ2-7; 8 bases are shared with TRBD2. V was pared by 2 bases and J by 8 bases, with 5 bases of the junction left unmatched. Germline lookup yields CDR1 DFQATT and CDR2 SNEGSKA (reference sequence). The CDR3 has 12 residues. This CDR3 reads CSARTRGDQQYF. For the CDR3, the DNA is TGCAGTGCTAGAACGCGGGGGGATCAGCAGTACTTC.

The chain uses TRBV9 and TRBJ2-7; D may be TRBD2 (5 bases). Germline lookup yields CDR1 SGDLS and CDR2 YYNGEE. This CDR3 has 16 residues. Trimming stripped 1 base from V and 0 bases from J, with 14 bases between. The CDR3 sequence: CASSVSPGTSSYEQYF. CDR3 nucleotide sequence: TGTGCCAGCAGCGTAAGCCCGGGAACGAGCTCCTACGAGCAGTACTTC.

This chain links TRBV2 with TRBJ2-3; D is ambiguous. CDR1 is SNHLY and CDR2 is FYNNEI in the germline V gene. The CDR3 has 17 residues. Trimming took 7 bases from V and 4 from J, leaving 24 bases between them. The CDR3 sequence: CASIKVTDGDRADTQYF. The CDR3 DNA reads as TGTGCCAGCATAAAAGTCACGGACGGCGATCGGGCAGATACGCAGTATTTT.

The genes are TRBV20-1 and TRBJ1-3; D uncertain. Trimming took off 5 bases at V and 0 bases at J, with 11 bases between the two ends. This CDR3 is built from 14 residues. Germline V gene lookup returns CDR1 DFQATT and CDR2 SNEGSKA (reference sequence). DNA for the CDR3: TGCAGTGCTGAAGGACGGAACTCTGGAAACACCATATATTTT. Residues: CSAEGRNSGNTIYF.

This chain links TRBV18 with TRBJ2-3, with D uncertain. The CDR3 contains 13 residues. V dropped 3 bases and J dropped 2 bases, with 6 bases sitting between them. Looked up from germline, CDR1 is KGHSH and CDR2 is LQKENI. CDR3 sequence reads: CASSPRNTDTQYF. Here the CDR3 DNA reads TGTGCCAGCTCACCGCGGAACACAGATACGCAGTATTTT.

The V and J genes are TRBV5-1 and TRBJ2-1; possibly TRBD1 for D (6 bases). CDR3 length equals 12 residues. Germline loops: CDR1 SGHRS, CDR2 YFSETQ. V dropped 1 base and J dropped 13 bases, with 12 bases sitting between them. The CDR3: CASSLLQGIQFF. In DNA, the CDR3 is TGCGCCAGCAGCTTGTTGCAGGGGATACAGTTCTTC.